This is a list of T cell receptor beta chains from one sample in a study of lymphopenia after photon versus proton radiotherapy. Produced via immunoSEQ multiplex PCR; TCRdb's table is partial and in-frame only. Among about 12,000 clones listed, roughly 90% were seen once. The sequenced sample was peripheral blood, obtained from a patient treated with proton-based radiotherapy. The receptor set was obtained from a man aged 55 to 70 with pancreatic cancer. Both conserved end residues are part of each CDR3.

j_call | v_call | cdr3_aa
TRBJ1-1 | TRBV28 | CASSPGGLNTEAFF
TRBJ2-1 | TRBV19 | CASSIAPAGVKNEQFF
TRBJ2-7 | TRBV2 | CASSERVGQVPNEQYF
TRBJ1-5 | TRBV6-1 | CASSEARRTGNQPQHF
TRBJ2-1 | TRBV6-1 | CALSGYNEQFF
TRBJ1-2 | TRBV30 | CAWSNNLGYTF
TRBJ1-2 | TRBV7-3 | CASSLTGVPNYGYTF
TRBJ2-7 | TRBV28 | CASSFSPGATDEQYF
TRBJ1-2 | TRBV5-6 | CASMIIKGQGSSRYTF
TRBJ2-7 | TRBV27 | CASSQWESYEQYF
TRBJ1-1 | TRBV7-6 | CASSKEGSNTEAFF
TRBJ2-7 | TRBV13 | CASSLRAGQDYEQYF
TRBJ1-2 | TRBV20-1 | CSAPDVYGYTF
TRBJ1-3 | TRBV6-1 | CASTPTGVGNTIYF
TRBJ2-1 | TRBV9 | CASSVDTGENEQFF
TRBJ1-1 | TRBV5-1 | CASSDWTGGEAFF
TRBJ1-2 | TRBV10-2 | CASSEWQAEFGGYTF
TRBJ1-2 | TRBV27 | CASSFGPASNLGYGYTF
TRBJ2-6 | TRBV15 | CATSRDPSGANVLTF
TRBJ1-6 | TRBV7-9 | CASSLASGPNSPLHF
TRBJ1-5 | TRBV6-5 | CASSPLGGARQPQHF
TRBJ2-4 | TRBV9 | CASSVGKEGRAKNIQYF
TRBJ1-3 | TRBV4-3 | CASSQDHSGNTIYF
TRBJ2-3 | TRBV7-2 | CASSSALSTDTQYF
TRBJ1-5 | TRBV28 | CASTPDGARSQHF
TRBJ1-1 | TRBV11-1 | CASRGPRMNTEAFF
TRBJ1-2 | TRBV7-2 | CASSLITGTQSF
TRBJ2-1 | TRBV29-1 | CSAATGTTYNEQFF
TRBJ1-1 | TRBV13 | CASSIGNRPNTEAFF
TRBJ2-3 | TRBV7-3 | CASSLSAGVSDTQYF
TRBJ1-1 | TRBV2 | CASSWGPATEAFF
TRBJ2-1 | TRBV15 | CATSAGLAGGSYNEQFF
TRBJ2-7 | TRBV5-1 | CASSLPGYEQYF
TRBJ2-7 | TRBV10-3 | CAIRGTSGRSGYGQYF
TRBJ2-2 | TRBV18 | CASSRPSGTNTGELFF
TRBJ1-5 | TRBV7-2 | CASSLEGISNQPQHF
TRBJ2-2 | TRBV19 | CASNSASGRAVVGTGELFF
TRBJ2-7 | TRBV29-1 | CSVNTGLGSYEQYF
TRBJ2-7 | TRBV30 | CAWSNDRSYEQYF
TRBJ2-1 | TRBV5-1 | CASSWTSGSHNEQFF
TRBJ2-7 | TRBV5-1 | CASSHAQGSYEQYF
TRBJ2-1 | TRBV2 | CASSEEGGNYNEQFF
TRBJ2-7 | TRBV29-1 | CSAALKREQYF
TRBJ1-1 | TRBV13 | CASSSDANTEAFF
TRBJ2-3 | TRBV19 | CASSMRTPSGDTQYF
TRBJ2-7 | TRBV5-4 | CASSVLGHLGDEQYF
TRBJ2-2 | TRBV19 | CASSPQSAPWAGELFF
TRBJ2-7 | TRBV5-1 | CASSWGGGQSEQYF
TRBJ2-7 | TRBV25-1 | CASSVTSGAYEQYF
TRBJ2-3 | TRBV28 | CARARSGLAGTPTDTQYF
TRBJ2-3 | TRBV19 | CASSTSGVADTQYF
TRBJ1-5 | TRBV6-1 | CASSERGGQGAYQPQHF
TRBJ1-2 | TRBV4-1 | CASSLGHNYGYTF
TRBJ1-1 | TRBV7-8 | CASSFSWVNTEAFF
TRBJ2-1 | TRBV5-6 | CASSFDRITYNEQFF
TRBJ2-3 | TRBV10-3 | CAIKDNPRDTQYF
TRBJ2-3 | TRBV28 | CASRSTDTQYF
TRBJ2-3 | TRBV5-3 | CARSRTQYF
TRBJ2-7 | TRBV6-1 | CASSEVGAGGATKGVKQYF